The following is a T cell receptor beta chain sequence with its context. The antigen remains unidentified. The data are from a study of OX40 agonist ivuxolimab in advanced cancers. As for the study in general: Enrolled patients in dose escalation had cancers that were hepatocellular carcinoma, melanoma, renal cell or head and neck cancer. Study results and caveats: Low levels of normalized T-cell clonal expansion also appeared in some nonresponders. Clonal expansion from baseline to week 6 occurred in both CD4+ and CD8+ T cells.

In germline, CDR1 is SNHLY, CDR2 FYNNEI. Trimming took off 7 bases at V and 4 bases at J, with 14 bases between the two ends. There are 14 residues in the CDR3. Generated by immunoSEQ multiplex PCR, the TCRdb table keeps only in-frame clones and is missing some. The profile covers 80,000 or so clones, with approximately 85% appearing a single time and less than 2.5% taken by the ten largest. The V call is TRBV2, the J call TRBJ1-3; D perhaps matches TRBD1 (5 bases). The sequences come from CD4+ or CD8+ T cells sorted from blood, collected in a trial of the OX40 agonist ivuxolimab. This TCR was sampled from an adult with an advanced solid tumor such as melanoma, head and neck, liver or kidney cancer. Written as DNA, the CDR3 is TGTGCCAGCACCGGGGACGGGATAGGAAACACCATATATTTT. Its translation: CASTGDGIGNTIYF.